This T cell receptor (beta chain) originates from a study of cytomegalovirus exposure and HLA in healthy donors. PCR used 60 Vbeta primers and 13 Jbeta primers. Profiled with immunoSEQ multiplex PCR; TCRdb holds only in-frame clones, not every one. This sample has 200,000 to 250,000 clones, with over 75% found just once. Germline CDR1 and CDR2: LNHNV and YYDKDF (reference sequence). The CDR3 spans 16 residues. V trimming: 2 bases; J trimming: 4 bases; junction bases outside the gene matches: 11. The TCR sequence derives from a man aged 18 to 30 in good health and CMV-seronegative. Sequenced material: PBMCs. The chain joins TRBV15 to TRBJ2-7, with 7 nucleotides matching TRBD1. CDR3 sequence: CATSRMGQSGVYEQYF. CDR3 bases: TGTGCCACCAGCAGAATGGGACAGTCAGGGGTATACGAGCAGTACTTC.